A selection of T cell receptor beta chains follows, all from one sample in a study of blood T cell repertoires in COVID-19. Sequenced by immunoSEQ multiplex PCR; TCRdb stores in-frame clones only, minus some. The sample consists of more than 13,000 clones, less than 90% of them appearing once. The sequenced sample consisted of peripheral blood. All receptors come from a woman in her sixties or seventies in a cohort sampled during active or convalescent COVID-19. The CDR3 runs from the conserved cysteine through the conserved F or W. The order of the fields is J gene, V gene, D gene, clone size, CDR3 length, CDR3 DNA, CDR3 protein. The D gene is left open where the match is weak. The listing skips clone size in some rows; elsewhere it reads once, few, many or a size class.

J gene: TRBJ2-3; V gene: TRBV18; D gene: -; clone size: once; CDR3 length: 14; CDR3 DNA: TGTGCCAGCTCACCAATAGTTCCTCCAGATACGCAGTATTTT; CDR3 protein: CASSPIVPPDTQYF
J gene: TRBJ2-3; V gene: TRBV5-4; D gene: -; clone size: -; CDR3 length: 16; CDR3 DNA: TGTGCCAGCAGCGGGGGACTGGAAGCTAGCACAGATACGCAGTATTTT; CDR3 protein: CASSGGLEASTDTQYF
J gene: TRBJ1-2; V gene: TRBV5-6; D gene: -; clone size: once; CDR3 length: 12; CDR3 DNA: TGTGCCAGCAGCTTAGCCAGGGCTGGCTACACCTTC; CDR3 protein: CASSLARAGYTF
J gene: TRBJ1-5; V gene: TRBV29-1; D gene: -; clone size: -; CDR3 length: 12; CDR3 DNA: TGCAGCGTTGGCAGTAGCAATCAGCCCCAGCATTTT; CDR3 protein: CSVGSSNQPQHF
J gene: TRBJ2-1; V gene: TRBV28; D gene: -; clone size: -; CDR3 length: 15; CDR3 DNA: TGTGCCAGCTTAGCTTGGCGGAGCTCCTACAATGAGCAGTTCTTC; CDR3 protein: CASLAWRSSYNEQFF
J gene: TRBJ1-6; V gene: TRBV10-3; D gene: -; clone size: -; CDR3 length: 18; CDR3 DNA: TGTGCCATCAGTGATCCAAAGGAGTTGAGCTCCTATAATTCACCCCTCCACTTT; CDR3 protein: CAISDPKELSSYNSPLHF
J gene: TRBJ2-5; V gene: TRBV7-8; D gene: -; clone size: -; CDR3 length: 15; CDR3 DNA: TGTGCCAGCAGCTTAGGCTGGGGGGTGGTAGAGACCCAGTACTTC; CDR3 protein: CASSLGWGVVETQYF
J gene: TRBJ1-2; V gene: TRBV24-1; D gene: -; clone size: few; CDR3 length: 13; CDR3 DNA: TGTGCCACCAGTGACGCCTACTTGGAGGGCTACACCTTC; CDR3 protein: CATSDAYLEGYTF
J gene: TRBJ2-1; V gene: TRBV29-1; D gene: -; clone size: -; CDR3 length: 15; CDR3 DNA: TGCAGCGTTGAGGGGGGAGGTGGCACCTACAATGAGCAGTTCTTC; CDR3 protein: CSVEGGGGTYNEQFF
J gene: TRBJ2-7; V gene: TRBV4-3; D gene: TRBD2; clone size: -; CDR3 length: 15; CDR3 DNA: TGCGCCAGCAGCCAAGGACTAGCGGGGACGGGCGAGCAGTACTTC; CDR3 protein: CASSQGLAGTGEQYF
J gene: TRBJ2-2; V gene: TRBV2; D gene: -; clone size: -; CDR3 length: 17; CDR3 DNA: TGTGCCAGCAGTGACCCAATCTATAGCGTGAACACCGGGGAGCTGTTTTTT; CDR3 protein: CASSDPIYSVNTGELFF
J gene: TRBJ2-7; V gene: TRBV19; D gene: TRBD2; clone size: -; CDR3 length: 13; CDR3 DNA: TGTGCCAGTAGTATAAGGGAGGGGTACGAGCAGTACTTC; CDR3 protein: CASSIREGYEQYF
J gene: TRBJ2-7; V gene: TRBV6-4; D gene: TRBD1; clone size: -; CDR3 length: 18; CDR3 DNA: TGTGCCAGCAGTGACTCGAGCTTGGGGGGACAGGGGCCCTACGAGCAGTACTTC; CDR3 protein: CASSDSSLGGQGPYEQYF
J gene: TRBJ2-3; V gene: TRBV9; D gene: TRBD2; clone size: once; CDR3 length: 15; CDR3 DNA: TGTGCCAGCAGCGTCACGCGGGGGGGCCCCGATACGCAGTATTTT; CDR3 protein: CASSVTRGGPDTQYF
J gene: TRBJ2-4; V gene: TRBV29-1; D gene: -; clone size: -; CDR3 length: 14; CDR3 DNA: TGCAGCCCTTATTACCGGGATGGCAAAAACATTCAGTACTTC; CDR3 protein: CSPYYRDGKNIQYF
J gene: TRBJ1-1; V gene: TRBV28; D gene: -; clone size: -; CDR3 length: 14; CDR3 DNA: TGTGCCAGCAGTTTAGGGGGAGGAGACACTGAAGCTTTCTTT; CDR3 protein: CASSLGGGDTEAFF
J gene: TRBJ2-7; V gene: TRBV7-2; D gene: TRBD1; clone size: once; CDR3 length: 14; CDR3 DNA: TGTGCCAGCAGCACCGGGACAGGGCCCTACGAGCAGTACTTC; CDR3 protein: CASSTGTGPYEQYF
J gene: TRBJ1-2; V gene: TRBV14; D gene: -; clone size: -; CDR3 length: 14; CDR3 DNA: TGTGCCAGCAGCCAGACGCAGGGCCTCGATGGCTACACCTTC; CDR3 protein: CASSQTQGLDGYTF
J gene: TRBJ1-5; V gene: TRBV4-3; D gene: -; clone size: -; CDR3 length: 14; CDR3 DNA: TGCGCCAGCAGCCAAGGTGGGGGCGTTCAGCCCCAGCATTTT; CDR3 protein: CASSQGGGVQPQHF
J gene: TRBJ2-3; V gene: TRBV24-1; D gene: TRBD2; clone size: -; CDR3 length: 14; CDR3 DNA: TGTGCCACCACCGGGGGGTCTAGCACAGATACGCAGTATTTT; CDR3 protein: CATTGGSSTDTQYF
J gene: TRBJ2-2; V gene: TRBV6-5; D gene: -; clone size: -; CDR3 length: 13; CDR3 DNA: TGTGCCAGCAGTTACTCCGGTTCCGGGGAGCTGTTTTTT; CDR3 protein: CASSYSGSGELFF
J gene: TRBJ1-4; V gene: TRBV19; D gene: -; clone size: -; CDR3 length: 13; CDR3 DNA: TGTGCCAGTAGGGGGCCGAAGAATGAAAAACTGTTTTTT; CDR3 protein: CASRGPKNEKLFF
J gene: TRBJ2-7; V gene: TRBV19; D gene: TRBD1; clone size: -; CDR3 length: 12; CDR3 DNA: TGTGCCAGTAGTCCGACAGGGTACGAGCAGTACTTC; CDR3 protein: CASSPTGYEQYF
J gene: TRBJ2-5; V gene: TRBV2; D gene: TRBD1; clone size: -; CDR3 length: 11; CDR3 DNA: TGTGCCGGACAGGGCCAAGAGACCCAGTACTTC; CDR3 protein: CAGQGQETQYF
J gene: TRBJ2-7; V gene: TRBV6-5; D gene: TRBD1; clone size: -; CDR3 length: 14; CDR3 DNA: TGTGCCAGCAGTCGACAGGGTAAAGTTTACGAGCAGTACTTC; CDR3 protein: CASSRQGKVYEQYF
J gene: TRBJ2-3; V gene: TRBV13; D gene: TRBD2; clone size: -; CDR3 length: 15; CDR3 DNA: TGTGCCAGCACAGCGGGGCGGGGGGTGCGGGATACGCAGTATTTT; CDR3 protein: CASTAGRGVRDTQYF
J gene: TRBJ2-1; V gene: TRBV7-9; D gene: -; clone size: -; CDR3 length: 15; CDR3 DNA: TGTGCCAGCAGCGGGGGCAGGGAGAACTACAATGAGCAGTTCTTC; CDR3 protein: CASSGGRENYNEQFF
J gene: TRBJ1-5; V gene: TRBV28; D gene: TRBD1; clone size: once; CDR3 length: 14; CDR3 DNA: TGTGCCAGCAGCAGGACAGGGGCTAGACAGCCCCAGCATTTT; CDR3 protein: CASSRTGARQPQHF
J gene: TRBJ2-5; V gene: TRBV7-6; D gene: TRBD2; clone size: -; CDR3 length: 16; CDR3 DNA: TGTGCCAGCACCTTAAGCGGGGCGAATTGGGGAGAGACCCAGTACTTC; CDR3 protein: CASTLSGANWGETQYF
J gene: TRBJ1-4; V gene: TRBV11-2; D gene: TRBD1; clone size: -; CDR3 length: 15; CDR3 DNA: TGTGCCAGCAGCTTATCGGCCAGGGGGTACGAAAAACTGTTTTTT; CDR3 protein: CASSLSARGYEKLFF
J gene: TRBJ1-3; V gene: TRBV7-2; D gene: TRBD1; clone size: -; CDR3 length: 15; CDR3 DNA: TGTGCCAGCAGCATCCGGGACAGCCTACGAAACACCATATATTTT; CDR3 protein: CASSIRDSLRNTIYF
J gene: TRBJ1-6; V gene: TRBV19; D gene: TRBD1; clone size: -; CDR3 length: 15; CDR3 DNA: TGTGCCAGTAGCCAGGGACAGGTCCCGAATTCACCCCTCCACTTT; CDR3 protein: CASSQGQVPNSPLHF
J gene: TRBJ1-1; V gene: TRBV29-1; D gene: -; clone size: -; CDR3 length: 13; CDR3 DNA: TGCAGCGTTTCCGTGACACGTAACACTGAAGCTTTCTTT; CDR3 protein: CSVSVTRNTEAFF
J gene: TRBJ1-2; V gene: TRBV7-2; D gene: -; clone size: -; CDR3 length: 14; CDR3 DNA: TGTGCCAGCAGCTCACAGGGCATGGCCTATGGCTACACCTTC; CDR3 protein: CASSSQGMAYGYTF
J gene: TRBJ1-1; V gene: TRBV6-4; D gene: TRBD1; clone size: -; CDR3 length: 13; CDR3 DNA: TGTGCCAGCAGGGGGACAGACAGTAGTGAAGCTTTCTTT; CDR3 protein: CASRGTDSSEAFF
J gene: TRBJ1-4; V gene: TRBV28; D gene: -; clone size: -; CDR3 length: 15; CDR3 DNA: TGTGCCAGCAGTTCCCTAGCGGGCCGAGGCGAAAAACTGTTTTTT; CDR3 protein: CASSSLAGRGEKLFF
J gene: TRBJ1-1; V gene: TRBV7-9; D gene: -; clone size: -; CDR3 length: 11; CDR3 DNA: TGTGCCAGCAGTCCGGGTGCGACGGCTTTCTTT; CDR3 protein: CASSPGATAFF
J gene: TRBJ2-7; V gene: TRBV27; D gene: TRBD1; clone size: -; CDR3 length: 16; CDR3 DNA: TGTGCCAGCAGTCCCCTCGACAGGGGGCGATCCTACGAGCAGTACTTC; CDR3 protein: CASSPLDRGRSYEQYF
J gene: TRBJ2-7; V gene: TRBV3-1/TRBV3-2; D gene: TRBD2; clone size: once; CDR3 length: 15; CDR3 DNA: TGTGCCAGCAGCCTCAAGGAGCGGGGCTCCTACGAGCAGTACTTC; CDR3 protein: CASSLKERGSYEQYF
J gene: TRBJ2-7; V gene: TRBV4-1; D gene: TRBD1; clone size: -; CDR3 length: 16; CDR3 DNA: TGCGCCAGCAGCCACGTTTACGGACAGGTTTTAGACGAGCAGTACTTC; CDR3 protein: CASSHVYGQVLDEQYF
J gene: TRBJ2-5; V gene: TRBV10-3; D gene: TRBD2; clone size: -; CDR3 length: 16; CDR3 DNA: TGTGCCATCGGGGGACGGAGCGGGGGCCGCCAAGAGACCCAGTACTTC; CDR3 protein: CAIGGRSGGRQETQYF
J gene: TRBJ2-5; V gene: TRBV5-8; D gene: -; clone size: once; CDR3 length: 15; CDR3 DNA: TGTGCCAGCAGCCCTCCGCCCCGAGGGTACGAGACCCAGTACTTC; CDR3 protein: CASSPPPRGYETQYF
J gene: TRBJ1-2; V gene: TRBV6-2/TRBV6-3; D gene: TRBD1; clone size: -; CDR3 length: 14; CDR3 DNA: TGTGCCAGCAGTTTCGGACAGGGATCGTTTGGCTACACCTTC; CDR3 protein: CASSFGQGSFGYTF
J gene: TRBJ1-1; V gene: TRBV12-3/TRBV12-4; D gene: TRBD1; clone size: -; CDR3 length: 11; CDR3 DNA: TGTGCCAGCAGCAACAGGGGCCAGGCTTTCTTT; CDR3 protein: CASSNRGQAFF
J gene: TRBJ2-2; V gene: TRBV5-4; D gene: TRBD2; clone size: -; CDR3 length: 13; CDR3 DNA: TGTGCCAGCAGCCAGCCGGGGGGCGGGGAGCTGTTTTTT; CDR3 protein: CASSQPGGGELFF
J gene: TRBJ2-7; V gene: TRBV7-9; D gene: -; clone size: -; CDR3 length: 14; CDR3 DNA: TGTGCCAGCAGCTTAAGCGGCCTTTCCTACGAGCAGTACTTC; CDR3 protein: CASSLSGLSYEQYF
J gene: TRBJ1-5; V gene: TRBV4-2; D gene: -; clone size: -; CDR3 length: 15; CDR3 DNA: TGTGCCAGCAGCCAAGAAGGACACCTCAATCAGCCCCAGCATTTT; CDR3 protein: CASSQEGHLNQPQHF
J gene: TRBJ2-5; V gene: TRBV9; D gene: TRBD2; clone size: -; CDR3 length: 18; CDR3 DNA: TGTGCCAGCAGCGTAGGAAGACTAGCGGGGACCGGCCAAGAGACCCAGTACTTC; CDR3 protein: CASSVGRLAGTGQETQYF
J gene: TRBJ1-5; V gene: TRBV6-2/TRBV6-3; D gene: -; clone size: once; CDR3 length: 15; CDR3 DNA: TGTGCCAGCAGTTATCCTTCCTCCGGGTATCAGCCCCAGCATTTT; CDR3 protein: CASSYPSSGYQPQHF
J gene: TRBJ2-1; V gene: TRBV5-5; D gene: -; clone size: -; CDR3 length: 13; CDR3 DNA: TGTGCCAGCAGTCCCGTTCCTTACAATGAGCAGTTCTTC; CDR3 protein: CASSPVPYNEQFF
J gene: TRBJ1-1; V gene: TRBV7-3; D gene: TRBD1; clone size: -; CDR3 length: 14; CDR3 DNA: TGTGCCAGCAGCATAGGACAGGGTGGTACTGAAGCTTTCTTT; CDR3 protein: CASSIGQGGTEAFF
J gene: TRBJ2-7; V gene: TRBV6-9; D gene: TRBD1; clone size: -; CDR3 length: 16; CDR3 DNA: TGTGCCAGCAGTTATCGAGGGACAGGGGGCTCCTACGAGCAGTACTTC; CDR3 protein: CASSYRGTGGSYEQYF
J gene: TRBJ2-5; V gene: TRBV6-2/TRBV6-3; D gene: -; clone size: -; CDR3 length: 14; CDR3 DNA: TGTGCCAGCAGTTTGGAAGGGAGGCAAGAGACCCAGTACTTC; CDR3 protein: CASSLEGRQETQYF
J gene: TRBJ1-6; V gene: TRBV7-2; D gene: -; clone size: -; CDR3 length: 14; CDR3 DNA: TGTGCCAGCAGCAGACAGCTCTATAATTCACCCCTCCACTTT; CDR3 protein: CASSRQLYNSPLHF
J gene: TRBJ2-2; V gene: TRBV18; D gene: -; clone size: -; CDR3 length: 13; CDR3 DNA: TGTGCCAGCTCACCCGGGACTCCCTATGAGCTGTTTTTT; CDR3 protein: CASSPGTPYELFF
J gene: TRBJ2-3; V gene: TRBV6-2/TRBV6-3; D gene: -; clone size: -; CDR3 length: 12; CDR3 DNA: TGTGCCAGCAGTTACTTTCCTGATACGCAGTATTTT; CDR3 protein: CASSYFPDTQYF
J gene: TRBJ2-7; V gene: TRBV11-2; D gene: TRBD1; clone size: -; CDR3 length: 16; CDR3 DNA: TGTGCCAGCAGCTTAATAGGGACAGGGGGACTATATGGGCAGTACTTC; CDR3 protein: CASSLIGTGGLYGQYF
J gene: TRBJ1-1; V gene: TRBV19; D gene: -; clone size: -; CDR3 length: 15; CDR3 DNA: TGTGCCAGTATTAGGGGGTATAAGGACAGCACTGAAGCTTTCTTT; CDR3 protein: CASIRGYKDSTEAFF
J gene: TRBJ1-1; V gene: TRBV7-6; D gene: -; clone size: -; CDR3 length: 16; CDR3 DNA: TGTGCCAGCAGCTTAAGGTGGGGACACTGGGGCACTGAAGCTTTCTTT; CDR3 protein: CASSLRWGHWGTEAFF
J gene: TRBJ2-7; V gene: TRBV29-1; D gene: TRBD2; clone size: -; CDR3 length: 12; CDR3 DNA: TGCAGCGCTGCTGGGGAGGGCGACGAGCAGTACTTC; CDR3 protein: CSAAGEGDEQYF